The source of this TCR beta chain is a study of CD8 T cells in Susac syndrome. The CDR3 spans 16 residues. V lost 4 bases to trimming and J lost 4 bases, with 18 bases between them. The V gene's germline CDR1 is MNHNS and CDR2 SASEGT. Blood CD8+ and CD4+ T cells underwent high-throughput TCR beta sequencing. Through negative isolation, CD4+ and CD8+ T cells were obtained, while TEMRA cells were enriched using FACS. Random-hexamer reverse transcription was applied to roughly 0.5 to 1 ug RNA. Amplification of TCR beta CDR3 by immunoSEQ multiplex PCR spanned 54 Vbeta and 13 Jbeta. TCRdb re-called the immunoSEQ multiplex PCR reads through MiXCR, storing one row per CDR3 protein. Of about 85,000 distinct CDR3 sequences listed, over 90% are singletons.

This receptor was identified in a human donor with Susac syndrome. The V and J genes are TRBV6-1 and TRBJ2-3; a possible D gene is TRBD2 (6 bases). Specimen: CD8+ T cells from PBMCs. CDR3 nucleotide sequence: TGTGCCAGCAGTGCGCTAACGGGAGTGGGGGCAGATACGCAGTATTTT. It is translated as CASSALTGVGADTQYF.